This TCR beta chain was retrieved from a study of cytomegalovirus exposure and HLA in healthy donors. The donors (healthy individuals) were bone marrow donors. This clone was seen more than once but under ten times. Trimming removed 2 bases from V and 3 bases from J, with 14 bases in between. The length of the CDR3 is 14 residues. Germline-derived CDR1 and CDR2 are GTSNPN and SVGIG (reference sequence). 60 Vbeta and 13 Jbeta primers were used in PCR. Here immunoSEQ multiplex PCR was the method, and the copy in TCRdb shows in-frame clones only, minus some. The data contain 100,000 to 150,000 clones, under 75% of them singletons.

This TCR was recovered from a woman aged 40 to 55 in good health and CMV-seronegative. V is TRBV30 and J is TRBJ2-7, with D maybe TRBD2 (5 bases). Sequencing was carried out using PBMCs. The CDR3 is CAWSRVTRDYEQYF. The CDR3 DNA sequence: TGTGCCTGGAGTCGAGTTACCCGGGACTACGAGCAGTACTTC.